This section outlines one T cell receptor beta chain sequence together with its context. The sample originates from a study of T cell changes during pregnancy in multiple sclerosis. Repertoires were generated with immunoSEQ multiplex PCR, while TCRdb's copy carries only in-frame clones and drops some. The top ten clones hold under 1.5% of a sample with some 80,000 clones, about 91% of them seen once. The sequence was collected from a female donor with multiple sclerosis, enrolled in a pregnancy study. Sequenced material: peripheral blood, taken before pregnancy.

The CDR3: CASSRGYNQPQHF. The CDR3 coding sequence is TGTGCCAGCAGCCGGGGTTACAATCAGCCCCAGCATTTT. The rearrangement joins TRBV6-1 to TRBJ1-5; D is undetermined. Germline V gene data show CDR1 as MNHNS and CDR2 as SASEGT. The CDR3 has 13 amino acids. The V end was cut by 6 bases, the J end by 3 bases, with 9 bases between.